The clone carrying this T cell receptor (beta chain) came up many times. The TCRbeta library was prepared with unique molecular identifiers. TCRdb reprocessed the PCR reads via MiXCR and lists one record per CDR3 protein. This sample has more than 90,000 distinct CDR3 sequences; 8% to 9% occur once, and the top ten carry roughly 6.9%. This sample is drawn from a study of T-cell reconstitution after alpha-beta-depleted transplantation in children. Trimming stripped 2 bases from V and 4 bases from J, with 14 bases between. CDR1 DFQATT and CDR2 SNEGSKA come from the germline V gene (reference sequence). This CDR3 comprises 14 residues.

This receptor was taken from a human donor who donated a stem cell graft to a child with congenital amegakaryocytic thrombocytopenia. The chain uses TRBV20-1 and TRBJ1-2; no clear D gene. Specimen: PBMCs from the stem cell graft donor, collected from the stem cell graft. The CDR3, as DNA: TGCAGTGCTAGACCCGGCTTCGAAGGCTATGGCTACACCTTC. This encodes CSARPGFEGYGYTF.